The T cell receptor (beta chain) under discussion was sequenced for a study of shared clonotypes between healthy human individuals. At the level of the study: CD4 naive cells filled three plates per donor, CD4 memory three, CD8 naive two and CD8 memory one.

The study ran the assay at deep level. Here immunoSEQ multiplex PCR was the method, and the copy in TCRdb shows in-frame clones only, minus some. The sample has under 850,000 clones, about 92% seen once. This CDR3 contains 13 residues. CDR1 is LNHDA and CDR2 is SQIVND in the germline V gene (reference sequence). Naive CD8 cells were CD45RO-negative, positively selected for CCR7, excluding terminally differentiated effector memory CD45RA+ cells. Findings and limits, study-wide: Clonotypes which were not shared had lower generation probabilities than clonotypes that all four donors shared.

Regarding this clone: Its antigen is unidentified.

The chain combines TRBV19 with TRBJ2-1; D could derive from TRBD1 or TRBD2 (5 bases each). The sequenced sample was naive CD8+ T cells sorted from blood. This TCR came from a man younger than 40 in good health. CDR3 nucleotides: TGTGACGGATATTGGGGCCTGGGGGATGAGCAGTTCTTC. Its translation is CDGYWGLGDEQFF.